The TCR beta chain under discussion was sequenced for a study of blood T cell repertoires in COVID-19. Study summary: COVID-19 samples, acute and convalescent, were from the United States, Italy and Spain.

The table lists this clone with a few counts. The CDR3 extends over 13 amino acids. The V and J ends lost 0 bases and 9 bases, in that order; junction bases with no gene match: 5. Germline CDR1 SGHRS, CDR2 YFSETQ. Sequencing was performed with immunoSEQ multiplex PCR; in TCRdb, only in-frame clones are kept and a portion is missing. This sample has around 200,000 clones, with about 86% found just once. The sample was peripheral blood. The V call is TRBV5-1, the J call TRBJ1-1; 7 bases fit TRBD1. This clonotype was sampled from a man between 50 and 59 years old with active or convalescent COVID-19. The CDR3: CASSLVQGEQAFF. As DNA, the CDR3 is TGCGCCAGCAGCTTGGTCCAGGGGGAACAAGCTTTCTTT.